This T cell receptor (beta chain) comes out of a study of T cells in Graves' hyperthyroidism and ophthalmopathy. Study-level findings and limits: Progression to ophthalmopathy was predicted a median of about 6.6 months early.

This CDR3 is built from 11 residues. The germline V gene has CDR1 GTSNPN and CDR2 SVGIG (reference sequence). The V end lost 2 bases, the J end lost 8 bases, and 6 bases lay between the germline ends. Newly diagnosed hyperthyroidism patients aged 18 to 65 years had disease lasting under 2 months. It was approximately 9.4 ml of fresh peripheral blood that supplied the PBMCs. This clonotype was seen many times. The antigen is not known. The investigators amplified TCR beta CDR3 regions from RNA transcripts. The HTBI primer set drove a first-round RT-PCR of the TCR CDR3. Via MiXCR, TCRdb re-called the multiplex PCR reads, giving one row per CDR3 protein. The profile shows a few hundred thousand distinct CDR3 sequences, about 15% of them singletons.

Sequences were obtained from blood. The clonotype was recovered from a woman between 25 and 40 years old with Graves' hyperthyroidism. The J gene is TRBJ2-2, the V gene TRBV30; D ambiguous. The CDR3 nucleotides read TGTGCCTGGAGTCTCGCTGGGGAGCTGTTTTTT. Translating gives CAWSLAGELFF. Complete variable domain (other parts from reference TRBV30 and TRBJ2-2): SQTIHQWPATLVQPVGSPLSLECTVEGTSNPNLYWYRQAAGRGLQLLFYSVGIGQISSEVPQNLSASRPQDRQFILSSKKLLLSDSGFYLCAWSLAGELFFGEGSRLTVL.